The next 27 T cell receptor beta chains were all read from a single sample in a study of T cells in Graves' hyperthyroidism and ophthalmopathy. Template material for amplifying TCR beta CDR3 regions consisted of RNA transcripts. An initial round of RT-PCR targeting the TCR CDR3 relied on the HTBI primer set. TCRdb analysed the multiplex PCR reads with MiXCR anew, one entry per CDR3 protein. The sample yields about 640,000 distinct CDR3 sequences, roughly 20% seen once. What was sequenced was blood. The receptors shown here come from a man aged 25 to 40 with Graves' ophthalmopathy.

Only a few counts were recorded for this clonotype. The CDR3: CASSAQGLAGVDNEQFF. The CDR3 nucleotides are TGTGCCAGCAGCGCGCAGGGACTAGCGGGAGTCGACAATGAGCAGTTCTTC. The rearrangement links TRBV7-2 to TRBJ2-1; 14 nucleotides align to TRBD2. The CDR3 totals 17 residues. Germline CDR1 is SGHTA and CDR2 is FQGNSA. The trim removed 5 bases at V and 5 bases at J, leaving 8 bases unmatched.

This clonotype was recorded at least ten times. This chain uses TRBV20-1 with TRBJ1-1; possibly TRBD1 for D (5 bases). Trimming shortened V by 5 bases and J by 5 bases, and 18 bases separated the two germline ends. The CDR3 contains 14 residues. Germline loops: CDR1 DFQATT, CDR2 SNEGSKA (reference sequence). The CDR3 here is CSAQSGRDGTEAFF. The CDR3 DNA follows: TGCAGTGCTCAAAGCGGACGGGACGGGACTGAAGCTTTCTTT.

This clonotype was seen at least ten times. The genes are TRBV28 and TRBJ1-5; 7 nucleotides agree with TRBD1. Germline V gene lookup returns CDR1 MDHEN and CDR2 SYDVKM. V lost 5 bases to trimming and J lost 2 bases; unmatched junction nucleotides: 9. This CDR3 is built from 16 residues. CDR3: CASSPRQGRGNQPQHF. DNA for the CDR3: TGTGCCAGCAGTCCCCGACAGGGTAGGGGCAATCAGCCCCAGCATTTT. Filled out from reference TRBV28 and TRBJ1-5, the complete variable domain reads DVKVTQSSRYLVKRTGEKVFLECVQDMDHENMFWYRQDPGLGLRLIYFSYDVKMKEKGDIPEGYSVSREKKERFSLILESASTNQTSMYLCASSPRQGRGNQPQHFGDGTRLSIL.

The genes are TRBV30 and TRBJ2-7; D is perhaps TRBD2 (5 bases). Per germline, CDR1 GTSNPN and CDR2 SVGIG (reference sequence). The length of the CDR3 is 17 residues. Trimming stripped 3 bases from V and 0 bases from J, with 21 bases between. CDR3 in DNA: TGTGCCTGGAGCGTAGCCTTAGGGCTAGCAAGCTCCTACGAGCAGTACTTC. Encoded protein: CAWSVALGLASSYEQYF.

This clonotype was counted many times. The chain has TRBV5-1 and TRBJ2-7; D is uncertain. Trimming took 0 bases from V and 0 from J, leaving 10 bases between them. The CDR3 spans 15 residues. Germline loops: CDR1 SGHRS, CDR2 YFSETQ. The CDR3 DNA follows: TGCGCCAGCAGCTTGGGCGCCCAGAGCTCCTACGAGCAGTACTTC. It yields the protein CASSLGAQSSYEQYF.

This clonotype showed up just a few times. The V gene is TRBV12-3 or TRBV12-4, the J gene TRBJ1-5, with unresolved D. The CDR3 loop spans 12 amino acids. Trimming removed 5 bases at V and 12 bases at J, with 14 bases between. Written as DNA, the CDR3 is TGTGCCAGCAGTCGCGGGCCCCCTGGCCAGCATTTT. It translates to CASSRGPPGQHF.

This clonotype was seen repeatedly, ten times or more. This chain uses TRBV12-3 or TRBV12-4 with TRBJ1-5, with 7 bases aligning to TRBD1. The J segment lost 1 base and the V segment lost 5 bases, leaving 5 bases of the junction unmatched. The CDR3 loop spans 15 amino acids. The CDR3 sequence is CASSTEQGSNQPQHF. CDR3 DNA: TGTGCCAGCAGTACCGAACAGGGGAGCAATCAGCCCCAGCATTTT.

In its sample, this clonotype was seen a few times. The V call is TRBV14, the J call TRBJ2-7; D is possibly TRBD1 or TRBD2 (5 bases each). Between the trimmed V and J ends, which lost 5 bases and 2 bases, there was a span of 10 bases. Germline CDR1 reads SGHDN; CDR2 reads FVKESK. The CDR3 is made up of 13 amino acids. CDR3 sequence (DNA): TGTGCCAGCAGCGTGAGGGGAGCCTACGAGCAGTACTTC. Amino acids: CASSVRGAYEQYF.

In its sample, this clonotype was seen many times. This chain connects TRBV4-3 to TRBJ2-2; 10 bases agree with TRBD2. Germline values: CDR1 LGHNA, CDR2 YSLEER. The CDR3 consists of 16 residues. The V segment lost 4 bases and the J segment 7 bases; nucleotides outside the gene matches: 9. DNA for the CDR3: TGCGCCAGCAGCCGAGGACTAGCGGACAGCGGCGGGGAGCTGTTTTTT. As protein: CASSRGLADSGGELFF.

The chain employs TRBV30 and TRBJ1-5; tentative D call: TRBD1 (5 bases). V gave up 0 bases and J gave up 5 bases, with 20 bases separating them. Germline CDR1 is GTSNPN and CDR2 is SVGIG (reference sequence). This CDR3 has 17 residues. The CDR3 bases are TGTGCCTGGAGTGTACAGGAGGGCTTCAAGGAGGATCAGCCCCAGCATTTT. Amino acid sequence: CAWSVQEGFKEDQPQHF.

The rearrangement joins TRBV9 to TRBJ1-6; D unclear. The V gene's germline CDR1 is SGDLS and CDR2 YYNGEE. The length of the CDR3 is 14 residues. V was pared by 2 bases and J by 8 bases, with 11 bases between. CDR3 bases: TGTGCCAGCAGCGTGGGCACGAGAGATTCACCCCTCCACTTT. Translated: CASSVGTRDSPLHF.

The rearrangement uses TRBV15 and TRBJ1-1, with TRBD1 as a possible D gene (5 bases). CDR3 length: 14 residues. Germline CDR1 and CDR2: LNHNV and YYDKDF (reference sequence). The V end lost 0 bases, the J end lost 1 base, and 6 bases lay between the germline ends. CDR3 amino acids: CATSRDGTNTEAFF. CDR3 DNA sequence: TGTGCCACCAGCAGAGATGGGACGAACACTGAAGCTTTCTTT.

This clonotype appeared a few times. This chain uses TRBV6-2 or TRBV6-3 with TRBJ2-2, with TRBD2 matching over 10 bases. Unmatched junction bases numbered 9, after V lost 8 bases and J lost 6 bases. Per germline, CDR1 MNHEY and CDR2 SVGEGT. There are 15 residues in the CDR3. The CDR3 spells CASWDSGRSPGELFF. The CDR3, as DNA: TGTGCCAGCTGGGATAGCGGGAGGTCTCCCGGGGAGCTGTTTTTT.

As DNA, the CDR3 is TGTGCCACCCAGTTCGACTATGGCTACACCTTC. This sequence encodes CATQFDYGYTF. The chain combines TRBV2 with TRBJ1-2, with D hard to call. The germline V and J ends were trimmed by 10 bases and 3 bases, with 9 bases remaining between them. The CDR3 runs 11 residues. Germline lookup yields CDR1 SNHLY and CDR2 FYNNEI.

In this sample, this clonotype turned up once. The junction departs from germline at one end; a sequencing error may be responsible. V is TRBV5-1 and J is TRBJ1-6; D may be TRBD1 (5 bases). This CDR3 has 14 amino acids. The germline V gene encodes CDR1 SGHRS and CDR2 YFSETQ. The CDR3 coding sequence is TGTGCCAGCAGCATGACAGCGACGAATTCACCCCTCCACTTT. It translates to CASSMTATNSPLHF.

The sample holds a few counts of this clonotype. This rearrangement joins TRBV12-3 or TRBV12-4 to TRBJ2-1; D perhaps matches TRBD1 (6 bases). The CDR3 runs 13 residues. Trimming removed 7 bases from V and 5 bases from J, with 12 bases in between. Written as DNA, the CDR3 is TGTGCCAGCACCACGGACAGCAACAATGAGCAGTTCTTC. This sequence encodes CASTTDSNNEQFF.

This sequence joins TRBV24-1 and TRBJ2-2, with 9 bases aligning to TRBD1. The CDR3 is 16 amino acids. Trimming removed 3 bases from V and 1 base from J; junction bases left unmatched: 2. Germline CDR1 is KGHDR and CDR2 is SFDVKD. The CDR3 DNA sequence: TGTGCCACCAGTGATCCGGGACAGGGGAACACCGGGGAGCTGTTTTTT. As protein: CATSDPGQGNTGELFF.

The CDR3 DNA reads TGTGCCAGCAGAACCCTGGGCACCTCGGGCTATGGCTACACCTTC. Amino acids: CASRTLGTSGYGYTF. The J gene is TRBJ1-2, the V gene TRBV6-1, with D hard to call. Trimming took off 6 bases at V and 4 bases at J, with 18 bases between the two ends. Germline lookup yields CDR1 MNHNS and CDR2 SASEGT. This CDR3 comprises 15 residues.

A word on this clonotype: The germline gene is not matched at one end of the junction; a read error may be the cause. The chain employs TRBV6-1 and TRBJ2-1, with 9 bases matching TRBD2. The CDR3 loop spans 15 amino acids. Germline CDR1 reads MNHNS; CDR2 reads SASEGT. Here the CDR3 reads CVSSESSGRYNEQFF. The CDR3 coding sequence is TGTGTCAGCAGTGAATCGAGCGGGAGGTACAATGAGCAGTTCTTC.

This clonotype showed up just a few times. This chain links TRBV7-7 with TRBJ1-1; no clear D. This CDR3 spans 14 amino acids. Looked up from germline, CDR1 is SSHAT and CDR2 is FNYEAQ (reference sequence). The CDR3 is CASGYRIVKTEAFF. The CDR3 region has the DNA TGTGCTAGCGGCTACAGAATCGTCAAGACTGAAGCTTTCTTT. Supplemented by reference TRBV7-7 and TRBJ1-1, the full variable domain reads GAGVSQSPRYKVTKRGQDVTLRCDPISSHATLYWYQQALGQGPEFLTYFNYEAQPDKSGLPSDRFSAERPEGSISTLTIQRTEQRDSAMYRCASGYRIVKTEAFFGQGTRLTVV.

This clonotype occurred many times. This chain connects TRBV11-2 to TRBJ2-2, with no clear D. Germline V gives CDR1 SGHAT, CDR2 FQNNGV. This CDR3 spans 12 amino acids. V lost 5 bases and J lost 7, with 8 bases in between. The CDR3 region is CASSPPNGELFF. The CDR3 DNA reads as TGTGCCAGCAGCCCACCCAACGGGGAGCTGTTTTTT.

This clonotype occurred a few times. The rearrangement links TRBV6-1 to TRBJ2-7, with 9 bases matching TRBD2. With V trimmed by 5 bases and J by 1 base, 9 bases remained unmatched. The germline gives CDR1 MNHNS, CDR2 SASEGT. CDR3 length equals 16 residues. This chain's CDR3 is CASSFDSGRQSYEQYF. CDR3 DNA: TGTGCCAGCAGTTTCGATAGCGGGAGACAGTCCTACGAGCAGTACTTC.

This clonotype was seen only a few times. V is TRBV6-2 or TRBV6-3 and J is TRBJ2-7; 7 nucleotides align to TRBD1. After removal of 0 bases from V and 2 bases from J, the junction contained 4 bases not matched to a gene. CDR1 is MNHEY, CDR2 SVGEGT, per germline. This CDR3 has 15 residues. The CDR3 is CASSYSWTGTYEQYF. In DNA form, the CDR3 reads TGTGCCAGCAGTTACTCATGGACAGGTACCTACGAGCAGTACTTC.

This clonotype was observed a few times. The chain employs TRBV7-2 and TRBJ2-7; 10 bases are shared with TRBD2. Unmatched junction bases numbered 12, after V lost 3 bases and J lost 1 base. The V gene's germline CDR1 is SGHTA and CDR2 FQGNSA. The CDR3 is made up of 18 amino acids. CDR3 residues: CASSLGTSVAPISYEQYF. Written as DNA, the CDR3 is TGTGCCAGCAGCTTGGGGACTAGCGTCGCCCCCATTTCCTACGAGCAGTACTTC.

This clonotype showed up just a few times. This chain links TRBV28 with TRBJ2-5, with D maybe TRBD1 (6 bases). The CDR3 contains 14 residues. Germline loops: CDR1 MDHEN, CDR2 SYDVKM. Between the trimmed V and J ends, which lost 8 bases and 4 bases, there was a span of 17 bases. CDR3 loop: CASLGQGKAETQYF. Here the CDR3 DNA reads TGTGCCAGCCTCGGGCAGGGGAAGGCAGAGACCCAGTACTTC.

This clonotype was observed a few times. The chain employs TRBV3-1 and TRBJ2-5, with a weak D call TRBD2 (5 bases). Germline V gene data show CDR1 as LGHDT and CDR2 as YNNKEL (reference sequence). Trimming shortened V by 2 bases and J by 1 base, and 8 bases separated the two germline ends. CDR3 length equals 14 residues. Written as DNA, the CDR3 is TGTGCCAGCAGCCAAAGCGGACCCCAAGAGACCCAGTACTTC. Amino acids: CASSQSGPQETQYF.

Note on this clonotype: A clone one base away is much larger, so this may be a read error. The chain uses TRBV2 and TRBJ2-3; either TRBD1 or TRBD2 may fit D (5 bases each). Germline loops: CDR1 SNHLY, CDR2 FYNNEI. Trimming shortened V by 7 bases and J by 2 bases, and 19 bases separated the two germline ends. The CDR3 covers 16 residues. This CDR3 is CASKELPGPNTDTQYF. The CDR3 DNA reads TGTGCCAGCAAAGAACTTCCGGGACCCAACACAGATACGCAGTATTTT.